One sample yielded the 17 T cell receptor beta chains listed below, sequenced in a study of T cell repertoires and leukemia-associated antigens. TCRdb re-called the 5' RACE reads through MiXCR, storing one row per CDR3 protein. Counted here are about 15,000 distinct CDR3 sequences, 39% occurring once; the ten biggest clones make up about 9%. For these TCRs, the target antigens are not known. Material for sequencing was CD3+ T cells sorted from blood and cultured. The receptors shown here come from a female donor in good health.

The chain couples TRBV27 to TRBJ2-5; D not certain. Trimming took 5 bases from V and 2 from J, leaving 18 bases between them. The CDR3 covers 16 residues. Germline V gene lookup returns CDR1 MNHEY and CDR2 SMNVEV (reference sequence). CDR3 bases: TGTGCCAGCAGTGACCTTACAACCCGGGCGCAAGAGACCCAGTACTTC. It encodes CASSDLTTRAQETQYF.

This clonotype was observed a few times. In DNA, the CDR3 is TGTGCCACCAGTGAAGCAGGGGCCTACGAGCAGTACTTC. Its translation: CATSEAGAYEQYF. This chain joins TRBV24-1 and TRBJ2-7, with D possibly TRBD1 on 6 matching bases. This CDR3 has 13 amino acids. Germline V gene lookup returns CDR1 KGHDR and CDR2 SFDVKD. V lost 4 bases, J lost 2 bases, and 8 bases lay in between.

Details on this clonotype: The junction differs from germline at one of its ends, possibly a read error. The chain links TRBV5-1 to TRBJ2-3; TRBD1 is a possible D gene (6 bases). The CDR3 extends over 16 amino acids. Germline V CDR1 and CDR2: SGHRS, YFSETQ. In nucleotides, the CDR3 is TGCGCCAGCAGCTTGGAAGGGGGAAGGCTAGCAGATACGCAGTGTTTT. Translated: CASSLEGGRLADTQCF.

This clonotype is classed as medium-sized. This chain uses TRBV6-5 with TRBJ2-7; no reliable D call. CDR1 is MNHEY and CDR2 is SVGAGI in the germline V gene. The CDR3 sequence is 15 residues long. With 5 bases removed from V and 5 bases from J, the gap between germline ends came to 19 bases. CDR3 coding DNA: TGTGCCAGCAGTAATGCCCCCGACTTACCCAACGAGCAGTACTTC. It encodes CASSNAPDLPNEQYF.

Notes on this clonotype: At one end the junction does not follow the germline gene, possibly because of a read error. V and J are TRBV12-3 or TRBV12-4 and TRBJ2-7; D remains unclear. The CDR3 has 12 residues. CDR3 DNA: TGTGCCGGCAGTCGGGTGACCTACGAGCAGTACTTC. It is translated as CAGSRVTYEQYF.

This clonotype came up a few times. J is TRBJ2-1 and V is TRBV4-2, with TRBD2 as a possible D gene (5 bases). V shed 4 bases and J shed 2 bases, with 9 bases lying between them. Germline CDR1 is LGHNA and CDR2 is YNFKEQ. There are 14 residues in the CDR3. The CDR3 loop is CASSLGGPYNEQFF. DNA for the CDR3: TGTGCCAGCAGCCTAGGAGGACCCTACAATGAGCAGTTCTTC.

On this clonotype: This likely comes from a read error, as the CDR3 has no conserved phenylalanine or tryptophan at its end. The V and J genes are TRBV20-1 and TRBJ2-1, with 14 bases that match TRBD2. The germline CDR1 and CDR2 sequences are DFQATT and SNEGSKA (reference sequence). The V and J ends lost 6 bases and 10 bases, in that order; junction bases with no gene match: 8. This CDR3 has 14 residues. CDR3 nucleotide sequence: TGCAGTGCCTCCGGGACTAGCGGGGGCAACGAGCAGTTCCTC. Encoded protein: CSASGTSGGNEQFL.

In this sample, this clonotype turned up many times. The gene calls are TRBV7-2 and TRBJ2-7, with D perhaps TRBD1 or TRBD2 (5 bases each). This CDR3 contains 13 residues. Germline loops: CDR1 SGHTA, CDR2 FQGNSA. Trimming pared 3 bases from V and 5 bases from J, leaving 11 bases between. CDR3 residues: CASSFGTRHEQYF. The CDR3 DNA follows: TGTGCCAGCAGCTTTGGGACGAGACACGAGCAGTACTTC.

By proportion, this clonotype is medium-sized (0.01 to 0.1%). This rearrangement joins TRBV4-1 to TRBJ1-5; no reliable D call. Germline assignment: CDR1 MGHRA and CDR2 YSYEKL. This CDR3 contains 15 residues. V lost 1 base and J 1 base, leaving 8 bases between the germline ends. CDR3 region: CASSQGWGSNQPQHF. CDR3 nucleotides: TGCGCCAGCAGCCAAGGATGGGGAAGCAATCAGCCCCAGCATTTT.

Sample share makes this clonotype medium-sized. The CDR3 DNA is TGTGCCAGCAGCTCCCGCGGCGGGATCAATGAGCAGTTCTTC. Its translation: CASSSRGGINEQFF. The chain uses TRBV7-3 and TRBJ2-1; D may be TRBD2 (6 bases). The CDR3 runs 14 residues. Trimming took 4 bases from V and 6 from J, leaving 13 bases between them. Germline CDR1 reads SGHTA; CDR2 reads FQGTGA.

The chain has TRBV12-3 or TRBV12-4 and TRBJ2-1, with D hard to call. Trimming removed 7 bases at V and 9 bases at J, with 13 bases between. This CDR3 has 12 residues. The DNA for the CDR3 is TGTGCCAGCACCCTGCCGGCAGGTGAGCAGTTCTTC. This sequence encodes CASTLPAGEQFF.

This clonotype rates as medium-sized. For the CDR3, the DNA is TGCAGTGCTAGTCAGGGTCCCTATGGCTACACCTTC. Translation: CSASQGPYGYTF. The J gene is TRBJ1-2, the V gene TRBV20-1; possible D gene TRBD1, 5 bases. With 3 bases removed from V and 4 bases from J, the gap between germline ends came to 9 bases. This CDR3 spans 12 amino acids. The germline gives CDR1 DFQATT, CDR2 SNEGSKA (reference sequence).

This clonotype was counted between two and nine times. The V and J genes are TRBV18 and TRBJ2-2, with D unclear. CDR1 and CDR2 from the germline V gene are KGHSH and LQKENI. The V gene lost 2 bases and the J gene lost 7 bases, with 11 bases spanning the gap. This CDR3 comprises 14 residues. CDR3 DNA sequence: TGTGCCAGCTCACCAAGGATGAGCATCGGGGAGCTGTTTTTT. Translated, it gives CASSPRMSIGELFF.

The V and J genes are TRBV27 and TRBJ2-2; 14 positions match TRBD2. CDR1 and CDR2 (germline): MNHEY, SMNVEV (reference sequence). V was clipped by 0 bases and J by 3 bases; unmatched bases: 3. The CDR3 consists of 18 residues. The CDR3 region is CASSLSGGLAGDTGELFF. In DNA, the CDR3 is TGTGCCAGCAGTTTATCTGGGGGACTAGCGGGAGACACCGGGGAGCTGTTTTTT.

The chain has TRBV20-1 and TRBJ1-4; no clear D. Trimming pared 1 base from V and 0 bases from J, leaving 18 bases between. The CDR3 consists of 18 residues. In germline, CDR1 is DFQATT, CDR2 SNEGSKA (reference sequence). In nucleotides, the CDR3 is TGCAGTGCTAGAGGTCGGATCCGGGCCCTTGCAACTAATGAAAAACTGTTTTTT. This codes for CSARGRIRALATNEKLFF.

The chain uses TRBV12-3 or TRBV12-4 and TRBJ2-1; D is unresolved. V dropped 5 bases and J dropped 3 bases, with 14 bases sitting between them. The length of the CDR3 is 15 residues. CDR3 DNA sequence: TGTGCCAGCAGTCCCGAGTCGGTCCTCTACAATGAGCAGTTCTTC. Translation: CASSPESVLYNEQFF.

The V gene is TRBV7-6, the J gene TRBJ2-2; D is uncertain. The ends were cut back, 5 bases at V and 8 bases at J, with 15 bases in the middle. This CDR3 spans 14 amino acids. Germline V lookup: CDR1 SGHVS, CDR2 FNYEAQ. The CDR3 DNA follows: TGTGCCAGCAGCCGAGGACCCCGGAGAGGGGAGCTGTTTTTT. Translated: CASSRGPRRGELFF.